This TCR beta chain was identified in a study of T cells expressing NK-cell markers (dated by TCRdb to about 2020). Turning to the overall study: TCR beta-chain repertoires were profiled in sorted CD3+CD56+NKG2C+, CD3+CD56+NKG2C- and CD3+CD56-NKG2C+ T-cell subsets from fewer than 10 donors. Of the eight sequenced donors, seven were found to be HCMV-seropositive and one was found to be HCMV-seronegative. Libraries were sequenced as 2 x 150 bp reads on Illumina HiSeq 2000/2500, MiSeq or NextSeq. Randomly selected healthy volunteers, three men and five women, were used as the eight sequenced donors.

Remarks on this clonotype: Its antigen has not been determined.

A commercial ELISA kit detecting HCMV-specific IgG in serum was used to determine HCMV serostatus. Ficoll density gradient centrifugation was used to isolate peripheral blood mononuclear cells from blood. In the germline V gene (reference sequence), CDR1 corresponds to LGHDT and CDR2 to YNNKEL. Reading from cysteine to phenylalanine, the CDR3 counts 13 amino acids. There is no recorded DNA. Overall study outcomes, separate from this receptor: In six donors, the dominant CD3+CD56+NKG2C+ clonotypes ranked among the top 10 CD8+ clonotypes, making up 1.0-7.0% of CD8+ T cells. Those dominant clonotypes were again the most abundant among CD3+CD56-NKG2C+ cells in a handful of donors, at about 28.3-60.1%. Whether the expanded NKG2C-expressing T cell clones were specific for HCMV antigens remained unclear.

The listed sequencing device is Illumina HiSeq 2000. The TCR beta cDNA libraries were made using 5'RACE template switching, a step that added both a universal primer site and unique molecular identifiers. Synthesis of cDNA was primed from the TCR beta constant segment and was followed by two consecutive PCR amplification steps. As for how the authors treated the data: MIGEC handled demultiplexing of the reads and grouping by UMI, while MiTCR was used to assemble and quantify clonotypes. Only TCR cDNA sequences supported by at least two reads were kept to exclude erroneous sequences. The tcR package was used for downstream repertoire analysis, and clonotypes were matched between fractions using CDR3 nucleotide sequence together with V segment. VDJmatch was used to annotate antigen specificity against VDJdb, with one amino acid substitution in CDR3 allowed. After reprocessing by TCRdb, each CDR3 protein sequence is one entry, and no DNA is given. The V and J calls reflect TCRdb's pipeline rather than the authors' work. The sample table gives 500,000 to 700,000 distinct CDR3 sequences. Of the sample, roughly 3.6% is held by the ten largest clones.

The sequenced material came from blood T cells: a sorted CD56 or NKG2C T cell subset, CD4+ or CD8+ T cells, or bulk PBMC T cells (not recorded which). The chain joins TRBV3-1 to TRBJ1-1; the D call from TCRdb, TRBD1, cannot be confirmed without DNA. The source of this sequence is a young man in good health. Donor details come from another sample of the same person, matched by shared clones. The CDR3 is CASSPRGRAEAFF.